The text below deals with one TCR beta chain. The sample belongs to a study of CD8 T cells in Susac syndrome. The authors reverse transcribed roughly 0.45 to 1 ug RNA with random hexamers. A single record per CDR3 protein comes from TCRdb applying MiXCR to the immunoSEQ multiplex PCR reads. The sample records more than 90,000 distinct CDR3 sequences, around 94% being singletons. Trimming took 1 base from V and 5 from J, leaving 12 bases between them. Germline V gives CDR1 LGHDT, CDR2 YNNKEL (reference sequence). The CDR3 extends over 15 amino acids. Treatment-naive patients with stable or active relapsing-remitting disease were the multiple sclerosis controls. TEMRA cells were FACS-enriched, and CD8+ and CD4+ T cells were isolated negatively.

Sequenced sample: CD4+ T cells from PBMCs. The rearrangement joins TRBV3-1 to TRBJ1-5, with D unresolved. The source of this sequence is a human donor with multiple sclerosis. CDR3 region: CASSQGRVEHQPQHF. The CDR3 DNA follows: TGTGCCAGCAGCCAAGGAAGGGTAGAACATCAGCCCCAGCATTTT.